This TCR beta chain came from a study of blood T cell repertoires in COVID-19. CDR3 size: 12 residues. V was cut by 3 bases and J by 6 bases, with 12 bases left in between. The germline V gene has CDR1 DFQATT and CDR2 SNEGSKA (reference sequence). Authors' analysis steps: Amplifying reference gene primers gave estimates of nucleated cell counts. TCRdb's table, derived via immunoSEQ multiplex PCR, lists solely in-frame clones and lacks some. V, J and clone size were drawn from that table, and D and trimming were deduced from the DNA. The sample has about 70,000 clones; 60% to 80% are singletons. Material for sequencing was peripheral blood. The TCR comes from a human donor in a cohort sampled during active COVID-19. The chain combines TRBV20-1 with TRBJ2-7; D gene uncertain. As DNA, the CDR3 is TGCAGTGCTAGTCTCGTCTCCGGCGAGCAGTACTTC. Translated: CSASLVSGEQYF.